This T cell receptor (beta chain) was documented in a study of post-analysis software for immune sequencing data. The study's findings and limits: Controls had lower frequencies than patients of roughly five TRBV segments, which included TRBV5-6, TRBV5-1 and TRBV20-1.

V lost 4 bases, J lost 4 bases, and 8 bases lay in between. The CDR3 spans 12 residues. Germline V gene data show CDR1 as DFQATT and CDR2 as SNEGSKA (reference sequence). cDNA libraries for TCR beta contained unique molecular identifiers. TCRdb reprocessed the PCR reads via MiXCR and lists one record per CDR3 protein. There are about 770,000 distinct CDR3 sequences in the sample; about half occur only once, and 4.9% lies in the top ten. A note on this clonotype: Its specificity is unknown. In this CDR3 the conserved last residue, phenylalanine or tryptophan, is missing, so a read error is likely.

The sequencing sample was made of blood. The V call is TRBV20-1, the J call TRBJ1-5; D uncertain. This sequence originates from a girl aged 5-17 years with multiple sclerosis. The CDR3 DNA follows: TGCAGTGCTACTGATAGTAATCAGCCCCAGCATGTT. It is translated as CSATDSNQPQHV.